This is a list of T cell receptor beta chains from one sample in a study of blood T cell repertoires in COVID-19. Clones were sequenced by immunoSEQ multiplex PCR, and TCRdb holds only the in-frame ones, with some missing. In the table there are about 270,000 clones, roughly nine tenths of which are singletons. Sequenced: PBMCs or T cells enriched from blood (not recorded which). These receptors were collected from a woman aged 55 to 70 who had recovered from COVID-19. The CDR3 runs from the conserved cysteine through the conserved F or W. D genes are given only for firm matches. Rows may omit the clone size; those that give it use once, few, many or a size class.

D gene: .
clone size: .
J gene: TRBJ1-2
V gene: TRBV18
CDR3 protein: CASSPPTDNGYTF
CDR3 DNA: TGTGCCAGCTCACCACCGACAGACAATGGCTACACCTTC

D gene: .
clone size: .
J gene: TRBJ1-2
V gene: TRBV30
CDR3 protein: CAWSSQGTGYTF
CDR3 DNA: TGTGCCTGGAGTTCCCAGGGAACAGGCTACACCTTC

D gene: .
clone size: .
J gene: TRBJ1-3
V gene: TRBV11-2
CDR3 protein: CASSLLGNTIYF
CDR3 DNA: TGTGCCAGCAGCTTACTTGGAAACACCATATATTTT

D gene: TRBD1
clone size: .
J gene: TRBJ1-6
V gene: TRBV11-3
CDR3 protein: CATGSGTGGSPLHF
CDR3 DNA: TGTGCCACCGGGTCCGGGACAGGGGGATCACCCCTCCACTTT

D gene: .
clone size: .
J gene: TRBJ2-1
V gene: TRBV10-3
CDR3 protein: CAISSRVLENEQFF
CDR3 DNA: TGTGCCATCAGTTCCAGGGTATTGGAGAATGAGCAGTTCTTC

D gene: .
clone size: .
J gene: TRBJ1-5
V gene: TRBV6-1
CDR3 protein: CASSEAGRNQPQHF
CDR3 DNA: TGTGCCAGCAGTGAGGCAGGCAGAAATCAGCCCCAGCATTTT

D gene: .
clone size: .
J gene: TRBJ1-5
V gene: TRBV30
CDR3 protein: CAWSPTGQPQHF
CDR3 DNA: TGTGCCTGGAGTCCTACCGGTCAGCCCCAGCATTTT

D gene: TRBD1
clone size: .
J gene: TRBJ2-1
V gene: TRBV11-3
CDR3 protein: CASTQRTGDNEQFF
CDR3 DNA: TGTGCCAGCACCCAACGAACAGGGGACAATGAGCAGTTCTTC

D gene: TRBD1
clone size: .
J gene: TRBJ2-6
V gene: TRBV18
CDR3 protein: CASSYRGPGANVLTF
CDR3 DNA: TGTGCCAGCTCCTACAGGGGGCCCGGGGCCAACGTCCTGACTTTC

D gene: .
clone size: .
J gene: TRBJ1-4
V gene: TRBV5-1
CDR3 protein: CASSLEQPNDEKLFF
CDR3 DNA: TGCGCCAGCAGCTTGGAACAGCCCAATGATGAAAAACTGTTTTTT

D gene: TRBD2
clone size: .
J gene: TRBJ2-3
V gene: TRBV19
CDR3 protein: CASTPPGLGRSDTQYF
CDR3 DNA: TGTGCCAGTACCCCACCGGGACTAGGGAGGTCAGATACGCAGTATTTT

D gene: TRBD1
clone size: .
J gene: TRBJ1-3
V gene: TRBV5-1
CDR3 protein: CASSQGTSGYGTGMENTIYF
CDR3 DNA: TGCGCCAGCAGCCAAGGAACGAGCGGATATGGGACAGGGATGGAAAACACCATATATTTT

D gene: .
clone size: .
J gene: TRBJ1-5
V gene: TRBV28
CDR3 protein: CASSLLPGTGNQPQHF
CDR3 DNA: TGTGCCAGCAGTTTATTGCCGGGAACTGGCAATCAGCCCCAGCATTTT

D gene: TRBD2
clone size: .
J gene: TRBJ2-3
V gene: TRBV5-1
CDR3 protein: CASSSSGSEADTQYF
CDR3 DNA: TGCGCCAGCAGCAGTAGCGGGAGTGAAGCAGATACGCAGTATTTT

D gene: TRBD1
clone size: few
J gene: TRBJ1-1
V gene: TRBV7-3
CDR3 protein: CASSLRAGTGTEAFF
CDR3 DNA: TGTGCCAGCAGCTTAAGGGCCGGGACAGGCACTGAAGCTTTCTTT

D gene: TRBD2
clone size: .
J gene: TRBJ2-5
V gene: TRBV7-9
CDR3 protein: CASSPGLAGIETQYF
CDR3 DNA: TGTGCCAGCAGCCCAGGACTAGCGGGAATCGAGACCCAGTACTTC

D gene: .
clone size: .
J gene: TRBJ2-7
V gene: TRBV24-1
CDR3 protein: CATSEPDSSYLYEQYF
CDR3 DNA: TGTGCCACCAGTGAACCCGACAGCTCCTACCTCTACGAGCAGTACTTC

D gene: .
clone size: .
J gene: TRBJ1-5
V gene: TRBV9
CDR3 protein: CASSVGASNQPQHF
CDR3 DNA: TGTGCCAGCAGCGTAGGCGCTAGCAATCAGCCCCAGCATTTT

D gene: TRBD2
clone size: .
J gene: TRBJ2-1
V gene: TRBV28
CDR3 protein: CATQERGGYNEQFF
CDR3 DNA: TGTGCCACACAAGAGCGGGGGGGCTACAATGAGCAGTTCTTC